This T cell receptor beta chain emerged from a study of response to subunit inactivated influenza vaccine. Whole-study results and caveats: Authors suggested seasonal influenza vaccinations each recruit few new T cells.

TCRdb called the RT-PCR reads again in MiXCR, with one record for every CDR3 protein. The sample lists around 480,000 distinct CDR3 sequences, approximately 10% occurring once. Germline CDR1 is SGHRS and CDR2 is YFSETQ. The CDR3 consists of 15 residues. J gave up 5 bases and V 3 bases, and 7 bases lay outside the gene matches. To note about this clonotype: Its cognate antigen is unknown.

Sample: PBMCs from blood, taken about 6 weeks after vaccination. The receptor was isolated from a man aged 50-59 years who received an inactivated influenza vaccine. The gene calls are TRBV5-1 and TRBJ1-2, with TRBD1 matching 10 bases. Here the CDR3 reads CASSSQDRGKYGYTF. DNA of the CDR3: TGCGCCAGCAGCTCGCAGGACAGGGGGAAGTATGGCTACACCTTC. Filled out from reference TRBV5-1 and TRBJ1-2, the complete variable domain reads KAGVTQTPRYLIKTRGQQVTLSCSPISGHRSVSWYQQTPGQGLQFLFEYFSETQRNKGNFPGRFSGRQFSNSRSEMNVSTLELGDSALYLCASSSQDRGKYGYTFGSGTRLTVV.